Detailed here is one TCR beta chain. Its target is unknown. TCRdb keeps only in-frame clones here, not all; method: immunoSEQ multiplex PCR. The table has about 21,000 clones, roughly nine tenths seen once. The CDR3 totals 16 residues. The V end was cut by 5 bases, the J end by 5 bases, with 21 bases between. Germline CDR1 MNHEY, CDR2 SMNVEV (reference sequence). The source of the sample is a study of T cells in localized non-small cell lung cancer. Study findings and constraints: Longer overall survival was linked to higher blood T cell density. Because researchers sequenced only one region of the tumor, heterogeneity is still possible.

This sequence joins TRBV27 and TRBJ1-2; tentative D call: TRBD1 (6 bases). The sequence came from a man aged 35 to 70 with stage II squamous cell lung carcinoma. The source was PBMCs, collected before any cancer treatment. Here the CDR3 reads CASSLTTGFTSYGYTF. CDR3 nucleotides: TGTGCCAGCAGTCTCACGACAGGTTTCACCTCATATGGCTACACCTTC.